The 3 T cell receptor beta chains below all came from one sample that was sequenced in a study of blood T cell repertoires in COVID-19. Profiling relied on immunoSEQ multiplex PCR, and the TCRdb table lists in-frame clones only, not all of them. The sample holds hundreds of thousands of clones; approximately 86% are singletons and the top ten take 1.5% to 2%. Source material: PBMCs or T cells enriched from blood (not recorded which). These receptors were obtained from a woman aged 50 to 60 who had recovered from COVID-19.

The chain joins TRBV7-9 to TRBJ2-7; possible D gene TRBD2, 5 bases. Germline V gene sequence: CDR1 SEHNR, CDR2 FQNEAQ (reference sequence). The CDR3 loop spans 14 amino acids. V shed 5 bases and J shed 0 bases, with 11 bases lying between them. The CDR3 region has the DNA TGTGCCAGCAGCGCAACTAGTTTCTCCTACGAGCAGTACTTC. It encodes CASSATSFSYEQYF.

The gene calls are TRBV18 and TRBJ2-1; 7 nucleotides align to TRBD2. The germline CDR1 and CDR2 sequences are KGHSH and LQKENI. J lost 5 bases, V lost 1 base, and 5 bases had no gene match. The CDR3 loop spans 15 amino acids. In nucleotides, the CDR3 is TGTGCCAGCTCACCACTGGCTAGCGGAAACAATGAGCAGTTCTTC. Protein sequence: CASSPLASGNNEQFF.

This rearrangement joins TRBV11-2 to TRBJ1-4; tentative D call: TRBD1 (5 bases). Germline CDR1 is SGHAT and CDR2 is FQNNGV. Trimming removed 7 bases at V and 0 bases at J, with 18 bases between. This CDR3 region has 17 residues. The chain's CDR3 is CASIKSGGKATNEKLFF. For the CDR3, the DNA is TGTGCCAGCATCAAATCGGGGGGGAAGGCAACTAATGAAAAACTGTTTTTT.